One and the same sample provided the 26 T cell receptor beta chains below, sequenced in a study of blood T cell repertoires in COVID-19. The repertoire was sequenced with immunoSEQ multiplex PCR; TCRdb's copy has only in-frame clones and lacks some. In the table there are tens of thousands of clones, more than 80% of which are singletons. Sample: peripheral blood. Receptor source: a woman aged 80 or over with acute or convalescent COVID-19.

This chain connects TRBV18 to TRBJ2-5; TRBD1 agrees at 11 bases. The germline CDR1 and CDR2 sequences are KGHSH and LQKENI. Trimming cost V 3 bases and J 5 bases; bases outside gene matches: 5. The CDR3 runs 15 residues. The CDR3 loop reads CASSPRTGGYETQYF. CDR3 nucleotides: TGTGCCAGCTCACCGCGGACAGGGGGCTACGAGACCCAGTACTTC.

This clone was found a few times. This rearrangement joins TRBV19 to TRBJ1-2; 10 nucleotides align to TRBD1. This CDR3 has 15 amino acids. Trimming took 5 bases from V and 4 from J; bases not matched to a gene: 7. The germline V gene encodes CDR1 LNHDA and CDR2 SQIVND (reference sequence). CDR3 coding DNA: TGTGCCAGTAGTCCGGTCGGGACAGGGGCCTATGGCTACACCTTC. It specifies CASSPVGTGAYGYTF.

In DNA, the CDR3 is TGTGCCAGCAGCCGCGTCACCGCCGGAGATACGCAGTATTTT. Translation: CASSRVTAGDTQYF. The rearrangement links TRBV6-2 or TRBV6-3 to TRBJ2-3; no firm D call. In germline, CDR1 is MNHEY, CDR2 SVGEGT. CDR3 length equals 14 residues. V was clipped by 6 bases and J by 5 bases, with 15 bases between them.

The V call is TRBV5-1, the J call TRBJ2-2, with 8 bases identical to TRBD1. The CDR3 spans 17 residues. Germline V gives CDR1 SGHRS, CDR2 YFSETQ. J lost 0 bases, V lost 1 base, and 5 bases had no gene match. The CDR3 loop reads CASSLSSGQANTGELFF. In nucleotides, the CDR3 is TGCGCCAGCAGCTTGTCCTCGGGACAGGCGAACACCGGGGAGCTGTTTTTT.

In its sample, this clone was seen once. The chain uses TRBV19 and TRBJ1-2; 8 bases align to TRBD1. Germline CDR1 reads LNHDA; CDR2 reads SQIVND (reference sequence). With V trimmed by 2 bases and J by 8 bases, 10 bases remained unmatched. The CDR3 contains 15 residues. Written as DNA, the CDR3 is TGTGCCAGTAGTATAAATCAAGGACAGGGTCAAGGCTACACCTTC. This gives the protein CASSINQGQGQGYTF.

The chain combines TRBV2 with TRBJ2-2; possible D gene TRBD1, 6 bases. Germline lookup yields CDR1 SNHLY and CDR2 FYNNEI. The V gene lost 7 bases and the J gene lost 1 base, with 13 bases spanning the gap. The CDR3 totals 15 residues. This CDR3 is CASNGQTLNTGELFF. The CDR3 nucleotides read TGTGCCAGCAATGGACAGACCTTGAACACCGGGGAGCTGTTTTTT.

The chain joins TRBV4-3 to TRBJ2-3, with D perhaps TRBD2 (5 bases). Looked up from germline, CDR1 is LGHNA and CDR2 is YSLEER. The CDR3 extends over 15 amino acids. V lost 0 bases to trimming and J lost 12 bases, with 19 bases between them. This CDR3 reads CASSQDPSGSAEQYF. The CDR3 DNA reads as TGCGCCAGCAGCCAAGATCCTTCAGGCTCAGCGGAACAGTATTTT.

The gene calls are TRBV4-3 and TRBJ2-3; D is possibly TRBD1 (5 bases). The ends were cut back, 2 bases at V and 6 bases at J, with 6 bases in the middle. Germline-derived CDR1 and CDR2 are LGHNA and YSLEER. This CDR3 region has 12 residues. CDR3: CASSQRGDTQYF. The CDR3 coding sequence is TGCGCCAGCAGCCAAAGGGGTGATACGCAGTATTTT.

This chain links TRBV19 with TRBJ1-2, with D possibly matching TRBD1 (6 bases). Germline CDR1 and CDR2: LNHDA and SQIVND (reference sequence). The CDR3 extends over 15 amino acids. V was cut by 5 bases and J by 1 base, with 14 bases left in between. The CDR3, as DNA: TGTGCCAGTAGTGGGGCCCAGGGGAGTAACTATGGCTACACCTTC. Translated: CASSGAQGSNYGYTF.

The chain carries TRBV11-2 and TRBJ2-3, with 8 bases fitting TRBD2. The V gene end was trimmed by 5 bases and the J gene end by 6 bases; junction bases not matched to a gene: 7. Germline V gene sequence: CDR1 SGHAT, CDR2 FQNNGV. This CDR3 has 14 amino acids. CDR3 in amino acids: CASSIGLALDTQYF. CDR3 DNA sequence: TGTGCCAGCAGCATTGGACTAGCTTTGGATACGCAGTATTTT.

The V call is TRBV11-2, the J call TRBJ2-5; D may be TRBD1 (5 bases). V was trimmed by 7 bases and J by 2 bases, leaving 17 bases between them. Germline values: CDR1 SGHAT, CDR2 FQNNGV. This CDR3 region has 15 residues. The CDR3 spells CASTPGALPQETQYF. Here the CDR3 DNA reads TGTGCCAGCACCCCTGGGGCACTCCCGCAAGAGACCCAGTACTTC.

V and J are TRBV12-3 or TRBV12-4 and TRBJ1-1, with D possibly TRBD1 on 6 matching bases. V dropped 3 bases and J dropped 7 bases, with 9 bases sitting between them. The CDR3 spans 12 residues. CDR3 DNA sequence: TGTGCCAGCAGTTTCGGACAGAGTGAAGCTTTCTTT. Its protein is CASSFGQSEAFF.

The gene calls are TRBV7-2 and TRBJ1-4; 10 bases are a match to TRBD1. CDR3 length equals 15 residues. V shed 5 bases and J 6 bases; nucleotides not matched to a gene: 6. Looked up from germline, CDR1 is SGHTA and CDR2 is FQGNSA. The CDR3 coding sequence is TGTGCCAGCAGCAAAGGGACAGGGGTTGATGAAAAACTGTTTTTT. This encodes CASSKGTGVDEKLFF.

This clone was seen a handful of times. V usage is TRBV28 and J usage is TRBJ1-2, with D perhaps TRBD1 (6 bases). V lost 2 bases and J 7 bases, leaving 11 bases between the germline ends. CDR1 and CDR2 from the germline V gene are MDHEN and SYDVKM. The CDR3 extends over 13 amino acids. The CDR3 reads CASSLGGALGYTF. The DNA of the CDR3 is TGTGCCAGCAGTTTAGGGGGGGCTCTTGGCTACACCTTC.

V and J are TRBV3-1 (or the pseudogene TRBV3-2) and TRBJ2-7; 8 bases align to TRBD1. The CDR3 is 16 residues long. Losses at the gene ends were 1 base for V and 7 bases for J; bases not matched to a gene: 12. Germline values: CDR1 LGHDT, CDR2 YNNKEL (reference sequence). The CDR3 DNA is TGTGCCAGCAGCCAAGTCCGGGACAGGAACTACATAGAGCAGTACTTC. Its protein is CASSQVRDRNYIEQYF.

The J gene is TRBJ1-4, the V gene TRBV25-1, with a possible D match to TRBD1 (6 bases). V was shortened by 4 bases and J by 6 bases, with 15 bases between the two germline ends. The CDR3 contains 15 residues. Germline V gene data show CDR1 as MGHDK and CDR2 as SYGVNS. The CDR3 DNA is TGTGCCAGCAGTGCCAGCGGGGGGCTGTATGAAAAACTGTTTTTT. As protein: CASSASGGLYEKLFF.

The chain is built from TRBV2 and TRBJ1-5; D gene ambiguous. This CDR3 is 14 amino acids long. V lost 7 bases, J lost 0 bases, and 10 bases lay in between. CDR1 and CDR2 (germline): SNHLY, FYNNEI. The CDR3 loop is CASTRHDSNQPQHF. The CDR3 coding sequence is TGTGCCAGCACAAGACACGATAGCAATCAGCCCCAGCATTTT. Using reference TRBV2 and TRBJ1-5 for the parts outside the CDR3, the full variable domain is EPEVTQTPSHQVTQMGQEVILRCVPISNHLYFYWYRQILGQKVEFLVSFYNNEISEKSEIFDDQFSVERPDGSNFTLKIRSTKLEDSAMYFCASTRHDSNQPQHFGDGTRLSIL.

This clone has only a few counts. The genes are TRBV5-4 and TRBJ2-2, with D uncertain. The CDR3 covers 13 residues. Germline loops: CDR1 SGHNT, CDR2 YYREEE (reference sequence). The ends were cut back, 0 bases at V and 5 bases at J, with 5 bases in the middle. CDR3 in DNA: TGTGCCAGCAGCTTGGACCGGACCGGGGAGCTGTTTTTT. It is translated as CASSLDRTGELFF.

J is TRBJ2-7 and V is TRBV5-5; D is unresolved. CDR3 length: 13 residues. Trimming took off 2 bases at V and 3 bases at J, with 9 bases between the two ends. Looked up from germline, CDR1 is SGHKS and CDR2 is YYEKEE (reference sequence). CDR3 sequence (DNA): TGTGCCAGCAGCTTTGGAAGACACTACGAGCAGTACTTC. This encodes CASSFGRHYEQYF.

CDR3 sequence reads: CASSYGLQETQYF. CDR3 DNA sequence: TGTGCCAGCAGTTACGGACTCCAAGAGACCCAGTACTTC. This chain uses TRBV2 with TRBJ2-5; TRBD2 might be the D (5 bases). CDR3 length: 13 amino acids. The germline CDR1 and CDR2 sequences are SNHLY and FYNNEI. Trimming left V 5 bases short and J 1 base short, with 8 bases between.

This chain joins TRBV30 and TRBJ2-2; 15 positions match TRBD2. The germline V gene encodes CDR1 GTSNPN and CDR2 SVGIG (reference sequence). J was trimmed by 15 bases and V by 0 bases; bases with no gene match: 5. The CDR3 sequence is 14 residues long. In nucleotides, the CDR3 is TGTGCCTGGAGTGTACCTGGACTAGCGGGAGGGGTGTTTTTT. Translating gives CAWSVPGLAGGVFF.

The gene calls are TRBV11-2 and TRBJ2-7; possible D gene TRBD2, 5 bases. The CDR3 spans 15 residues. Germline CDR1 and CDR2: SGHAT and FQNNGV. V was pared by 1 base and J by 7 bases, with 17 bases between. In DNA form, the CDR3 reads TGTGCCAGCAGCTTAGCGGGGAGACACTTAACGGAGCAGTACTTC. Its translation: CASSLAGRHLTEQYF.

The chain uses TRBV7-2 and TRBJ1-3, with 7 bases aligning to TRBD1. Trimming cost V 7 bases and J 9 bases; bases outside gene matches: 18. Germline loops: CDR1 SGHTA, CDR2 FQGNSA. The CDR3 loop spans 16 amino acids. CDR3 region: CASKQNPRGFESTIYF. The CDR3, as DNA: TGTGCCAGCAAACAAAACCCCAGGGGGTTCGAGAGCACCATATATTTT. The full variable domain, its missing parts supplied by reference TRBV7-2 and TRBJ1-3, is GAGVSQSPSNKVTEKGKDVELRCDPISGHTALYWYRQSLGQGLEFLIYFQGNSAPDKSGLPSDRFSAERTGGSVSTLTIQRTQQEDSAVYLCASKQNPRGFESTIYFGEGSWLTVV.

This chain uses TRBV5-1 with TRBJ2-2; 7 bases map to TRBD2. This CDR3 has 15 residues. Per germline, CDR1 SGHRS and CDR2 YFSETQ. Germline trimming cut 0 bases from V and 6 bases from J; bases unmatched to any gene: 5. The CDR3 bases are TGCGCCAGCAGCTTGGTCGGGGGGATTCCCGGGGAGCTGTTTTTT. This encodes CASSLVGGIPGELFF.

This chain joins TRBV28 and TRBJ1-5; D is perhaps TRBD1 (5 bases). CDR3 length equals 13 residues. Trimming shortened V by 6 bases and J by 4 bases, and 10 bases separated the two germline ends. Germline V gene lookup returns CDR1 MDHEN and CDR2 SYDVKM. In DNA form, the CDR3 reads TGTGCCAGCAGCCGGGGGGAGAATCAGCCCCAGCATTTT. The encoded protein is CASSRGENQPQHF.

This chain joins TRBV6-4 and TRBJ2-2; TRBD2 might be the D (6 bases). Germline lookup yields CDR1 MRHNA and CDR2 SNTAGT. CDR3 length: 15 residues. V was pared by 3 bases and J by 4 bases, with 12 bases between. For the CDR3, the DNA is TGTGCCAGCAGTGAATGGGACTCACCCACCGGGGAGCTGTTTTTT. It codes for CASSEWDSPTGELFF.